This TCR beta chain emerged from a study of T-cell memory formation after mild COVID-19. Points on this clonotype: Its antigen is unidentified.

Findings and caveats of the study: Shrinking CD4+ clones resided mostly in CM and EM, and CD8+ ones in EMRA. Researchers could not confirm that second-wave clones peaking on day 37 targeted SARS-CoV-2.

Germline CDR1 is SEHNR and CDR2 is FQNEAQ (reference sequence). The trim removed 4 bases at V and 5 bases at J, leaving 10 bases unmatched. This CDR3 has 15 amino acids. TCRdb reprocessed the 5' RACE reads with MiXCR, giving one entry per CDR3 protein. The data show a few hundred thousand distinct CDR3 sequences, about a fifth seen once. The source of this sequence is an adult woman who had mild COVID-19 (a few samples of this study predate the infection). Cell type and time point are not known. The sequencing input was PBMCs or a T cell subset sorted from them (not recorded which). The V call is TRBV7-9, the J call TRBJ2-5, with 7 bases that match TRBD2. The CDR3 loop is CASSSPIGRWETQYF. In DNA form, the CDR3 reads TGTGCCAGCAGCTCTCCGATCGGGAGGTGGGAGACCCAGTACTTC.